This T cell receptor (beta chain) was identified during a study of cytomegalovirus exposure and HLA in healthy donors. General study findings and limits: Cytomegalovirus-associated status was assigned to about 160 TCR beta chains. Associated with HLA alleles at 0.05 false discovery rate in a later analysis were about 17,000 TCR beta sequences. The authors later found TCR association rates varying by HLA locus, with DRB1 most and HLA-C fewest. More clonal expansion characterized HLA-associated TCR beta chains than equally common others in a later analysis.

Germline V lookup: CDR1 GTSNPN, CDR2 SVGIG (reference sequence). The trim removed 4 bases at V and 0 bases at J, leaving 6 bases unmatched. This CDR3 has 15 amino acids. The PCR ran on 60 Vbeta and 13 Jbeta primers. Sequenced by immunoSEQ multiplex PCR; TCRdb stores in-frame clones only, minus some. This sample has roughly 150,000 clones, with 72% found just once. Worth noting for this clone: Antigen specificity is unknown.

Sample: PBMCs. The sequence came from a man aged 35-49 years in good health and CMV-seronegative. The rearrangement links TRBV30 to TRBJ2-1; TRBD2 matches 7 bases. CDR3 sequence: CAWNPGLSSYNEQFF. The CDR3 DNA sequence: TGTGCCTGGAACCCGGGACTAAGCTCCTACAATGAGCAGTTCTTC.